This TCR beta chain came from a study of identical twins (dated by TCRdb to the mid-2010s). Study-level background: To test whether fetal clonotypes persist, this study deep-sequenced TCR alpha and beta repertoires from monozygotic twins, from unrelated adults of various ages, and from cord blood. To rule out contamination, replicate twin experiments were performed at different times with different library preparation protocols. Study-wide findings and limitations: In monozygotic twins, recombination models systematically underestimated out-of-frame TCR alpha sharing, but the models matched the sharing seen between unrelated individuals. Invariant T cells such as MAIT and iNKT could partly confound zero-insertion analyses, although diverse VJ usage argued against such confounding for most clonotypes. A weaker excess of twin sharing was found in beta out-of-frame sequences because the signal-to-noise ratio was lowered by fewer shared sequences. Because the same donors could not be followed over many years, the conclusions relied on cross-sectional statistical analysis. Out-of-frame TCR alpha sequences shared between twins showed an excess of low generation-probability sequences compared with coincidental sharing between unrelated individuals. Fewer insertions were carried by abundant cord blood beta clonotypes, a similar but weaker trend appeared in young adult naive repertoires, and no such trend appeared in memory repertoires.

From the cysteine up to the phenylalanine, the CDR3 has a length of 13 residues. The sequence is cut down to CDR3 DNA, 39 bases in frame from base 1. The germline V gene (reference sequence) specifies LGHDT as CDR1 and YNNKEL as CDR2. Cut back by 0 bases and 9 bases, the V and J ends lie 9 bases apart. All donors were healthy Caucasians. The twin cohort consisted of three pairs of female monozygotic twins, all aged about 18 to 29 years. Positive isolation kits from Invitrogen were used to isolate CD4+ and CD8+ T cell populations. As to this clonotype: The antigen it recognizes is unknown. Base qualities are not provided; no much larger clone lies one nucleotide away.

Library preparation employed 5' RACE. Sequenced using an Illumina HiSeq 2000. Template switching introduced a universal primer binding site; the final cDNA contained a unique molecular identifier, enabling accurate counting of TCR cDNA molecules. Specific primers in the conserved constant-segment region were used to synthesize first-strand cDNA for the TCR alpha and beta chains. Each cDNA library was double barcoded, with a SMART-Mk sample barcode plus Illumina barcodes, to control for contamination. TruSeq adapter sequences, together with Illumina sample barcodes, were added in two successive PCR steps. TCR alpha and beta cDNA libraries were sequenced on the Illumina HiSeq platform with custom primers. The paper's data handling went like this. MiGEC processed the raw reads to extract unique molecular identifiers, while MiXCR was used to determine the CDR3 positions. Recombination models were inferred per individual with the repgenHMM and IGoR tools using an EM algorithm. The analysis of shared clonotypes was done with the tcR package in R, with sharing normalized by the product of cloneset sizes. To study raw recombination free of thymic and clonal selection effects, out-of-frame nonproductive sequences were analyzed. In-frame beta chains were kept once TCRdb had trimmed the public reads at Q25 with fastp and called clones with MiXCR. Rows merge per CDR3 protein into single entries with the most common DNA and genes. The V and J calls reflect TCRdb's pipeline rather than the authors' work. This sample lists some 300,000 distinct CDR3 sequences; approximately 13% were detected once. The ten largest clones take up approximately 7.6% of the sample.

These data were also reused for a study on yellow fever vaccine responses in identical twins. From the second report: According to the authors, the vaccine-induced T cell response in identical twins seemed to be partly convergent and partly specific to each individual. Focusing on identical twins, the study followed the T cell clones that responded to the vaccine, and did so with precision.

Recombination linked TRBV3-1 to TRBJ1-5, with the D gene not confidently named. The origin of this receptor is a young woman in good health. Material: CD8+ T cells sorted from blood. The CDR3 sequence is CASSQENRGPQHF. The bases are TGTGCCAGCAGCCAAGAAAATCGGGGGCCCCAGCATTTT.